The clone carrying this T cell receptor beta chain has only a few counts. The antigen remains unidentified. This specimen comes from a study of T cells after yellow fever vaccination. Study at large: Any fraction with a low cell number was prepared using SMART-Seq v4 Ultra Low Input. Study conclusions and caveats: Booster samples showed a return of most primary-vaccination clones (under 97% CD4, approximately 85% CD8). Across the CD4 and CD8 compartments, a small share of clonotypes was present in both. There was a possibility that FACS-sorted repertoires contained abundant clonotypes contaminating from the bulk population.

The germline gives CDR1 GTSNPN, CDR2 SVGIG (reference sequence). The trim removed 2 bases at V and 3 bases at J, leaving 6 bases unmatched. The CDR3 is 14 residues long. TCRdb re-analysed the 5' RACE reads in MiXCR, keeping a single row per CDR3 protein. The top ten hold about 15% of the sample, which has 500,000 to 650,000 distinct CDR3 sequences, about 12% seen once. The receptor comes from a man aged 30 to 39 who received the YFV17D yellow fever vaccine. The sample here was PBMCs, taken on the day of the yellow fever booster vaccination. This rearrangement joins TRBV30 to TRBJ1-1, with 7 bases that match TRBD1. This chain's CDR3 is CAWSFGTGDTEAFF. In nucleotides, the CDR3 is TGTGCCTGGAGTTTCGGTACAGGGGACACTGAAGCTTTCTTT.